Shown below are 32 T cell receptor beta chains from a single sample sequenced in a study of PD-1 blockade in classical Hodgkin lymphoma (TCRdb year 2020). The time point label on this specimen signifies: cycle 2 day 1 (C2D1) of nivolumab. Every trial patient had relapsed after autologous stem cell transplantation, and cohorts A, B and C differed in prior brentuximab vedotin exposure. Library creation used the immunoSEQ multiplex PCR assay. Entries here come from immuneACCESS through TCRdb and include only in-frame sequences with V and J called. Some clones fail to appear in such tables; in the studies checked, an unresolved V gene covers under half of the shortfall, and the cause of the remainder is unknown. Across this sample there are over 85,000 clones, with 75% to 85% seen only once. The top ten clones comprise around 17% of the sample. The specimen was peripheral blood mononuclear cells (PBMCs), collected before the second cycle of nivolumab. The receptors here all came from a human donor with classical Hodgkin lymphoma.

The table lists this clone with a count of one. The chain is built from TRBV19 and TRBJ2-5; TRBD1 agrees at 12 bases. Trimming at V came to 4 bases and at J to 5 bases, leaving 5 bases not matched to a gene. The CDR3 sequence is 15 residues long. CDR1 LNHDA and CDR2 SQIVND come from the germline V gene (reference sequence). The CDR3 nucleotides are TGTGCCAGTAGTACCGGGACAGGGGGCTGGGAGACCCAGTACTTC. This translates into CASSTGTGGWETQYF.

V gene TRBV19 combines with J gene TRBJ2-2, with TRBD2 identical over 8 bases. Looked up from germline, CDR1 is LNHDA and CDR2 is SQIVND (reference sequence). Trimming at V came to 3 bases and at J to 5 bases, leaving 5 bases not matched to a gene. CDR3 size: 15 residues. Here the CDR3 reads CASSIPGGRTGELFF. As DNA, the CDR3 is TGTGCCAGTAGTATCCCGGGAGGGCGTACCGGGGAGCTGTTTTTT.

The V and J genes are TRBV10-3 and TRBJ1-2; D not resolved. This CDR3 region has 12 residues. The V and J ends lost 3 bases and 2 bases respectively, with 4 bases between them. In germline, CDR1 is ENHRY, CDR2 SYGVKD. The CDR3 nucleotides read TGTGCCATCAGTGAAGAGAACTATGGCTACACCTTC. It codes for CAISEENYGYTF.

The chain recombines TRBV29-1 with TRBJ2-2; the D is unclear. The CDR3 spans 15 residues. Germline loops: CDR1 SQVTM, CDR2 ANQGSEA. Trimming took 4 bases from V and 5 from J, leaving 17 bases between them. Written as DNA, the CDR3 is TGCAGCGTTGGAAGAGGTCCGGGCAGGACCGGGGAGCTGTTTTTT. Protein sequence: CSVGRGPGRTGELFF.

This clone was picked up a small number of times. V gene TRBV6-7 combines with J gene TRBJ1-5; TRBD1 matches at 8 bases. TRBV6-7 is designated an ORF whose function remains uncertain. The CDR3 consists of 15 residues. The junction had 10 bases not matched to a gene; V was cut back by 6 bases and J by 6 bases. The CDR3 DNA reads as TGTGCCAGCAGCCGCTCGACAGGGGCTATTCAGCCCCAGCATTTT. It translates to CASSRSTGAIQPQHF.

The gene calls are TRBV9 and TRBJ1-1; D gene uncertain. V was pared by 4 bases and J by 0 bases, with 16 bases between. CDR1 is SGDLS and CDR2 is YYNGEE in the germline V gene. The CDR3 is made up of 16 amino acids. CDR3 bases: TGTGCCAGCAGCCCAAACAGCATATACCTGAACACTGAAGCTTTCTTT. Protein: CASSPNSIYLNTEAFF.

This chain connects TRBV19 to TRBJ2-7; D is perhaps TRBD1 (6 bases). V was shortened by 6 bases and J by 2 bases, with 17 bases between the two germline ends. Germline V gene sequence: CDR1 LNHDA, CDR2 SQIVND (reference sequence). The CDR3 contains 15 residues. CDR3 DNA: TGTGCCAGTAGCCGAGGGGGAGCGGAGACCTACGAGCAGTACTTC. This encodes CASSRGGAETYEQYF.

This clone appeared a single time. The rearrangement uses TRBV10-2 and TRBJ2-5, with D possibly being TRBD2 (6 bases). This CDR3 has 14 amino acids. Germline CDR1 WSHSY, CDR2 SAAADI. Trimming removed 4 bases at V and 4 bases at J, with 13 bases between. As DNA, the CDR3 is TGCGCCAGCAGTGTGGGTGGTAGCGGAGAGACCCAGTACTTC. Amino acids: CASSVGGSGETQYF.

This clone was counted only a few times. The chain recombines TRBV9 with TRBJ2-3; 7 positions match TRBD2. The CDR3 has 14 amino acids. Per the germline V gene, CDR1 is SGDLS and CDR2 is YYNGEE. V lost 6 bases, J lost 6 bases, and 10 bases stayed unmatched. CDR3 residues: CASMKGGPGDTQYF. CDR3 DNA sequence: TGTGCCAGCATGAAGGGAGGGCCAGGGGATACGCAGTATTTT.

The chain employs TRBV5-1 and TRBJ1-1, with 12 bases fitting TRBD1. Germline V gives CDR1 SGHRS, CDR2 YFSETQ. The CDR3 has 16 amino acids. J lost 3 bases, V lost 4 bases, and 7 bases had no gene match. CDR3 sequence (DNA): TGCGCCAGCAGCCCGGGACAGGGGGCAGGCGACACTGAAGCTTTCTTT. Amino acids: CASSPGQGAGDTEAFF.

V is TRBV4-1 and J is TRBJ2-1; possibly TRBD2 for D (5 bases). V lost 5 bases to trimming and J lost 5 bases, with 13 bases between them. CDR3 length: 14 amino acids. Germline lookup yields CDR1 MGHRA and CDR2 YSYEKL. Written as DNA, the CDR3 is TGCGCCAGCAGCGTAGCGAGGTTCGACAATGAGCAGTTCTTC. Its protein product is CASSVARFDNEQFF.

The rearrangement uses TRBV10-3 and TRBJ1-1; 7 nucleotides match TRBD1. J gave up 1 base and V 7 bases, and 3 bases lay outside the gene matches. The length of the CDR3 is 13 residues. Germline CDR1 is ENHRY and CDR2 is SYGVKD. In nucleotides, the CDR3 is TGTGCCATCACCAGACAGGGGAACACTGAAGCTTTCTTT. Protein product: CAITRQGNTEAFF.

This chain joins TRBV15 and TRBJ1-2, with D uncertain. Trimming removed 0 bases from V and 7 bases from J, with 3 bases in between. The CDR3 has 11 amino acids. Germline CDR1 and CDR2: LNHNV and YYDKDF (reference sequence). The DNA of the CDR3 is TGTGCCACCAGCAGAGATGGTGGCTACACCTTC. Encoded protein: CATSRDGGYTF.

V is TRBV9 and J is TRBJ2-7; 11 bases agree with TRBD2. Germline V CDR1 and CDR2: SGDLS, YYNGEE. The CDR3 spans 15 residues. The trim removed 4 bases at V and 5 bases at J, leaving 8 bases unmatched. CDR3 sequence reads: CASSTTGTSGHEQYF. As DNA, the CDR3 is TGTGCCAGCAGCACAACCGGGACTAGCGGACACGAGCAGTACTTC. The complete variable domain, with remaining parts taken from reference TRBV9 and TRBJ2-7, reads DSGVTQTPKHLITATGQRVTLRCSPRSGDLSVYWYQQSLDQGLQFLIQYYNGEERAKGNILERFSAQQFPDLHSELNLSSLELGDSALYFCASSTTGTSGHEQYFGPGTRLTVT.

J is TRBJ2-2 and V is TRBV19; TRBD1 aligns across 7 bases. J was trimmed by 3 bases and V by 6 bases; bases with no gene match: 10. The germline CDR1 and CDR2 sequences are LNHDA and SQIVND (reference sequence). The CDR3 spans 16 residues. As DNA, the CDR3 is TGTGCCAGTAGCCTCGCAGGGGGATCGGACACCGGGGAGCTGTTTTTT. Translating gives CASSLAGGSDTGELFF.

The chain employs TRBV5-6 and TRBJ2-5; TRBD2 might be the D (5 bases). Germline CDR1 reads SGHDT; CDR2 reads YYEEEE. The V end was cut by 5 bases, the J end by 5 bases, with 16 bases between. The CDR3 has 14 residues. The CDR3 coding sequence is TGTGCCAGCAGGAGGGAGATAGAATTTGAGACCCAGTACTTC. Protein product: CASRREIEFETQYF.

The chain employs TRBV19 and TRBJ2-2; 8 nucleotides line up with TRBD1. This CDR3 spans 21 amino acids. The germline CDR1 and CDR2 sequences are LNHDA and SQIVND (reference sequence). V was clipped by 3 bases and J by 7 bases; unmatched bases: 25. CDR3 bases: TGTGCCAGTAGTATTCGCGGCTTTTGGCAGGGGGCTCCAGGAGCTGTCGGGGAGCTGTTTTTT. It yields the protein CASSIRGFWQGAPGAVGELFF.

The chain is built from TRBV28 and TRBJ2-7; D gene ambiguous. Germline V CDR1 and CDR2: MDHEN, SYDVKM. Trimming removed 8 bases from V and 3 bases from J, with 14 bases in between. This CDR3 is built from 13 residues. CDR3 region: CASGPVGLYEQYF. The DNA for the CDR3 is TGTGCCAGCGGGCCAGTGGGTCTCTACGAGCAGTACTTC.

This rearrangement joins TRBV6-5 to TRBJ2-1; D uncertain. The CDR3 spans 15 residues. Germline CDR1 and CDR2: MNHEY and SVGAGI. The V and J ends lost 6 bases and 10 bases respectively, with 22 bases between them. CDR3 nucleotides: TGTGCCAGCAGCCGACCCGGGTCCCTGGGGTACGAGCAGTTCTTC. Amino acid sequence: CASSRPGSLGYEQFF.

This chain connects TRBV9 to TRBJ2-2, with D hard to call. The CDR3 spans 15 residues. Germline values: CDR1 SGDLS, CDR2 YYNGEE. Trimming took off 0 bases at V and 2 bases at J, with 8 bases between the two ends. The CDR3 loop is CASSVGEFNTGELFF. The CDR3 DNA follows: TGTGCCAGCAGCGTAGGAGAGTTTAACACCGGGGAGCTGTTTTTT.

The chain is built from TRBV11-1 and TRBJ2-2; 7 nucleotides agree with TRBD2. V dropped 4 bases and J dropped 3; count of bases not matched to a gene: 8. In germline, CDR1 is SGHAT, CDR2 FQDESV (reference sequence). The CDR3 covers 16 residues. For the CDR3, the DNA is TGTGCCAGCAGCTCCGGGGGGAGGGTAGACACCGGGGAGCTGTTTTTT. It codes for CASSSGGRVDTGELFF.

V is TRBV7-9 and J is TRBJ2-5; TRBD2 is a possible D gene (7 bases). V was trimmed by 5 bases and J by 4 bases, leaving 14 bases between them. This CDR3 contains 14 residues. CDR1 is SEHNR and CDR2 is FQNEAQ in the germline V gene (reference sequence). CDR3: CASSPRGAGETQYF. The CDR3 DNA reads TGTGCCAGCAGCCCCCGGGGGGCCGGAGAGACCCAGTACTTC.

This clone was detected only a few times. The CDR3 sequence is CASSLATASYGYTF. In DNA, the CDR3 is TGCGCCAGCAGCTTGGCCACGGCAAGCTATGGCTACACCTTC. The rearrangement joins TRBV5-1 to TRBJ1-2; D remains ambiguous. The CDR3 runs 14 residues. Deletions cut 0 bases from V and 4 bases from J, with 10 bases between. CDR1 is SGHRS and CDR2 is YFSETQ in the germline V gene.

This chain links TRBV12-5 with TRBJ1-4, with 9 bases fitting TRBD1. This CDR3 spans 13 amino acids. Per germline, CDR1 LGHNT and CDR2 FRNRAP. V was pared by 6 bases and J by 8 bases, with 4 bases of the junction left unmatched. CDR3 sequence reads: CASGNDRGEKLFF. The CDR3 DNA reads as TGTGCTAGTGGGAACGACAGGGGGGAAAAACTGTTTTTT.

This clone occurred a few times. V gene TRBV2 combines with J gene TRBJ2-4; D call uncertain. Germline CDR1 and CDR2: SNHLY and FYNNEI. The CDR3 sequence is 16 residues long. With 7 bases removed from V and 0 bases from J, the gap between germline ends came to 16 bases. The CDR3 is CASKTRALVAKNIQYF. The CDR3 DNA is TGTGCCAGCAAGACGCGAGCACTCGTAGCCAAAAACATTCAGTACTTC.

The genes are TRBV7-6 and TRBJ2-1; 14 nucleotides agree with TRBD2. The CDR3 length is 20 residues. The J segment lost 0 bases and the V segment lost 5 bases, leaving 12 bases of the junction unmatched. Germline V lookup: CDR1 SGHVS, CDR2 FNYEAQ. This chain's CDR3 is CASSPRGGTSGRGSYNEQFF. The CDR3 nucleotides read TGTGCCAGCAGCCCGCGCGGCGGGACTAGCGGGAGAGGCTCCTACAATGAGCAGTTCTTC. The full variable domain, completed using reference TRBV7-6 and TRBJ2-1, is GAGVSQSPRYKVTKRGQDVALRCDPISGHVSLYWYRQALGQGPEFLTYFNYEAQQDKSGLPNDRFSAERPEGSISTLTIQRTEQRDSAMYRCASSPRGGTSGRGSYNEQFFGPGTRLTVL.

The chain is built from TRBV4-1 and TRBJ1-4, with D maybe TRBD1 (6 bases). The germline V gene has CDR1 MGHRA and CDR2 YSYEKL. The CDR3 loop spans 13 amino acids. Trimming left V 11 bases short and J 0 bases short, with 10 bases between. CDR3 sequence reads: CAAGGPTNEKLFF. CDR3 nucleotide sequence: TGCGCCGCCGGGGGGCCAACTAATGAAAAACTGTTTTTT.

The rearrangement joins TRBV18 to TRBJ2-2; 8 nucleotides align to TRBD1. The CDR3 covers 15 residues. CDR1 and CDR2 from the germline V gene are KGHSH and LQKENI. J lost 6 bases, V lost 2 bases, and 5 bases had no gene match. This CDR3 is CASSPGDRSAGELFF. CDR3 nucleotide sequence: TGTGCCAGCTCACCAGGGGACAGGTCGGCCGGGGAGCTGTTTTTT.

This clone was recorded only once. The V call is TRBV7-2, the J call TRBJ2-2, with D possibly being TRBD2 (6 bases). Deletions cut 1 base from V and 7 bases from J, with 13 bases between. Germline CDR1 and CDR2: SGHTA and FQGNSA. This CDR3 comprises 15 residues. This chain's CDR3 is CASSLVGGYGGELFF. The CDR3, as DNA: TGTGCCAGCAGCTTAGTTGGGGGGTACGGCGGGGAGCTGTTTTTT.

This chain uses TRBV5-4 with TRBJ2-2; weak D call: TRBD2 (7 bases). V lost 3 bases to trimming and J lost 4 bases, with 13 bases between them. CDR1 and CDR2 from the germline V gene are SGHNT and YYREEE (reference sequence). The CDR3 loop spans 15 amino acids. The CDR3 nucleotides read TGTGCCAGCAGCTCTCTAAGGGGGGGCACCGGGGAGCTGTTTTTT. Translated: CASSSLRGGTGELFF.

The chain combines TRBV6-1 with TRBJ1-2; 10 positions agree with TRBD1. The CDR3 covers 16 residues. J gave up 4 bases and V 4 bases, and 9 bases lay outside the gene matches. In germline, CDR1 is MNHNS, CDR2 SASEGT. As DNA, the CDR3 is TGTGCCAGCAGTGGATTCTCGACAGGGGGCGTCTATGGCTACACCTTC. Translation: CASSGFSTGGVYGYTF.

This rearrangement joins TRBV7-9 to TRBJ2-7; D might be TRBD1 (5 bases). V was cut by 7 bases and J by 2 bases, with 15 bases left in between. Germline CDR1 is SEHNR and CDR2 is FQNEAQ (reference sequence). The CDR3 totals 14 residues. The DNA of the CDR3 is TGTGCCAGCACCCCTGGGGCGCCAACCTACGAGCAGTACTTC. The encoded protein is CASTPGAPTYEQYF.